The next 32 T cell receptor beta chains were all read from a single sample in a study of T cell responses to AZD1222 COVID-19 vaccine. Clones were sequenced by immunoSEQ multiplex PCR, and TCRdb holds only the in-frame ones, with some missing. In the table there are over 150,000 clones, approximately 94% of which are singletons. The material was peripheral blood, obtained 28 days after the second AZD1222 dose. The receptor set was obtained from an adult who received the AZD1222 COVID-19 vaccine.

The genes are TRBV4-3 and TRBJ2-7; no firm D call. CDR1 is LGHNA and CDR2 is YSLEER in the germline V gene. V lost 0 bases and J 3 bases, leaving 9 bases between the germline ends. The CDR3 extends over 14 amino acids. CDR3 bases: TGCGCCAGCAGCCAAGATCCCAACAGCTACGAGCAGTACTTC. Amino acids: CASSQDPNSYEQYF.

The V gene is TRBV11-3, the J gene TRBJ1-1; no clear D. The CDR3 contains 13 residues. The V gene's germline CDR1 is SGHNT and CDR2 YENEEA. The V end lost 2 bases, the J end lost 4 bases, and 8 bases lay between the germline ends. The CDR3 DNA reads TGTGCCAGCAGCTTAAGAGCCTCCACTGAAGCTTTCTTT. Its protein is CASSLRASTEAFF.

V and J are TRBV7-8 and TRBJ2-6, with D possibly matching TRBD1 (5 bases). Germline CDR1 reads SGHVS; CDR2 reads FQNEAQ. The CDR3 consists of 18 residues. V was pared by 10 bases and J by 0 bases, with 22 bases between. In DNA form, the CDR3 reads TGTGCCATCCTCGCACCCAGGGCATTTAACTCTGGGGCCAACGTCCTGACTTTC. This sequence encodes CAILAPRAFNSGANVLTF.

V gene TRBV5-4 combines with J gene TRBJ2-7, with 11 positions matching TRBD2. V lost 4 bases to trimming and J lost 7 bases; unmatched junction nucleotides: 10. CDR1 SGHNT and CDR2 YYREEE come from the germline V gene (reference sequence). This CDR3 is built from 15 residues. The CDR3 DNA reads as TGTGCCAGCAGCCGACGACTAGCGGGGTCGGGGGAGCAGTACTTC. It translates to CASSRRLAGSGEQYF. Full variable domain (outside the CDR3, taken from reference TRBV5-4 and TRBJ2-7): ETGVTQSPTHLIKTRGQQVTLRCSSQSGHNTVSWYQQALGQGPQFIFQYYREEENGRGNFPPRFSGLQFPNYSSELNVNALELDDSALYLCASSRRLAGSGEQYFGPGTRLTVT.

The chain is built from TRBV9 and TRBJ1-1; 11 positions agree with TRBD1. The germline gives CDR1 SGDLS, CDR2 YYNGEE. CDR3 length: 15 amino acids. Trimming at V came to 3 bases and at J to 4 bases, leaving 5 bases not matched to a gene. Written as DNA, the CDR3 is TGTGCCAGCAGCGGGGGAGGGACAGGGGGCACTGAAGCTTTCTTT. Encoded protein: CASSGGGTGGTEAFF.

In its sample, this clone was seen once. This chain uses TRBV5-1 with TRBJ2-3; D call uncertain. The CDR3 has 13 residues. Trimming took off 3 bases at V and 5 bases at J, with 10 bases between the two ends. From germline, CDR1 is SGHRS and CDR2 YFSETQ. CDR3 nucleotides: TGCGCCAGCAGCTCCCTTTGGGGAGATACGCAGTATTTT. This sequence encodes CASSSLWGDTQYF.

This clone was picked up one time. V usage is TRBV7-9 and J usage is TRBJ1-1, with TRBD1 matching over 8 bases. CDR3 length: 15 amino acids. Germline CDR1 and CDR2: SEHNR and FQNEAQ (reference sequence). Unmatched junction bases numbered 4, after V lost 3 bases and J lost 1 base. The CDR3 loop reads CASSFAGTGNTEAFF. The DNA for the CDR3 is TGTGCCAGCAGCTTTGCCGGGACAGGGAACACTGAAGCTTTCTTT.

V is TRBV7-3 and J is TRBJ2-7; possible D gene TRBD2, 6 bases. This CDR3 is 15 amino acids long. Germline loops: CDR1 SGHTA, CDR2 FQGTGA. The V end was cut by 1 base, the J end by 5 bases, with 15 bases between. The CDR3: CASSLRGNGGHEQYF. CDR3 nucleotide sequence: TGTGCCAGCAGCTTAAGGGGAAATGGAGGGCACGAGCAGTACTTC.

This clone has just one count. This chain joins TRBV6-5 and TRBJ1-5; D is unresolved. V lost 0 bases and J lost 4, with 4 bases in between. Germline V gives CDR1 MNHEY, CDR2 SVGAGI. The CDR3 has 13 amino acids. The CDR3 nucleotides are TGTGCCAGCAGTTACTCCCTAAATCAGCCCCAGCATTTT. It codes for CASSYSLNQPQHF.

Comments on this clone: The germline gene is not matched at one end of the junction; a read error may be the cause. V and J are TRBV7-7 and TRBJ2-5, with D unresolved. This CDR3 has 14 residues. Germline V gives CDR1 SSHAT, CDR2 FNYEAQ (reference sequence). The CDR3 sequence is CASSSLPLGETQYF. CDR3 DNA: TGTGCTAGCAGCTCCCTTCCCCTGGGGGAGACCCAGTACTTC.

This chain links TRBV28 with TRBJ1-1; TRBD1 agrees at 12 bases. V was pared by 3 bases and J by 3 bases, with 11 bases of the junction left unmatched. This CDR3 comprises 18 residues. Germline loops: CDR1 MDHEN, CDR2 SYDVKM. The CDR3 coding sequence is TGTGCCAGCAGTTTGAGGGACAGGGGGCGCGGGGTTCACACTGAAGCTTTCTTT. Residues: CASSLRDRGRGVHTEAFF.

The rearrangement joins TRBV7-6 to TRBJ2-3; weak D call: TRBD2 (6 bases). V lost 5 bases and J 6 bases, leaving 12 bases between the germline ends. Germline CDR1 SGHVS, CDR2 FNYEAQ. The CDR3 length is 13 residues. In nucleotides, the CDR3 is TGTGCCAGCAGCCCCCAGGAGGGGGATACGCAGTATTTT. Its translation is CASSPQEGDTQYF. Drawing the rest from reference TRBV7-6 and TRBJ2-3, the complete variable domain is GAGVSQSPRYKVTKRGQDVALRCDPISGHVSLYWYRQALGQGPEFLTYFNYEAQQDKSGLPNDRFSAERPEGSISTLTIQRTEQRDSAMYRCASSPQEGDTQYFGPGTRLTVL.

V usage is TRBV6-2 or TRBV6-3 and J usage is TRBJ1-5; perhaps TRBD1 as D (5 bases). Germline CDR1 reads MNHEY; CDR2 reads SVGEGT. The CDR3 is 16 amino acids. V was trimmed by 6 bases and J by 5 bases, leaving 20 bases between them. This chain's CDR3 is CASSSLVMGGDQPQHF. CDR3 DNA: TGTGCCAGCAGCTCCCTTGTAATGGGGGGAGATCAGCCCCAGCATTTT.

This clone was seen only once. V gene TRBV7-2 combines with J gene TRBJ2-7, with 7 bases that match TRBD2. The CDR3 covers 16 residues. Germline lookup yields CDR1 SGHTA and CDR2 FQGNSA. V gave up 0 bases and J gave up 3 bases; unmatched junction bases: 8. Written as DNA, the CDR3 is TGTGCCAGCAGCTTAGCTTCCAGCGGGACTGGCTACGAGCAGTACTTC. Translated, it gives CASSLASSGTGYEQYF.

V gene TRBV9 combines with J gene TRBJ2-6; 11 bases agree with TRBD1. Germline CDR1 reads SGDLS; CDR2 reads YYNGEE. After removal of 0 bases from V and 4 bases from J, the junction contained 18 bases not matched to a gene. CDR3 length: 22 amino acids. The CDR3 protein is CASSVAEGLWGQGVAGANVLTF. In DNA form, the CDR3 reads TGTGCCAGCAGCGTAGCCGAAGGTCTTTGGGGACAGGGGGTCGCCGGGGCCAACGTCCTGACTTTC. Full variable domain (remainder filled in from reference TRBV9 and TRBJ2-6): DSGVTQTPKHLITATGQRVTLRCSPRSGDLSVYWYQQSLDQGLQFLIQYYNGEERAKGNILERFSAQQFPDLHSELNLSSLELGDSALYFCASSVAEGLWGQGVAGANVLTFGAGSRLTVL.

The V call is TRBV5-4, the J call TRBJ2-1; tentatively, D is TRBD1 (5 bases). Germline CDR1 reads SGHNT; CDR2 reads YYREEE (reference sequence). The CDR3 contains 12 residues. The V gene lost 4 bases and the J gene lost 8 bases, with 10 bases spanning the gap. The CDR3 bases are TGTGCCAGCAGCGGGCAGGGCTATGAGCAGTTCTTC. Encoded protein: CASSGQGYEQFF.

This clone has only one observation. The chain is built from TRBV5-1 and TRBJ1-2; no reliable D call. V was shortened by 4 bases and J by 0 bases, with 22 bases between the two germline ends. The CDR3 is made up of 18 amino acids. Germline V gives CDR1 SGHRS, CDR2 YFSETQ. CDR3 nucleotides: TGCGCCAGCAGCCCCATAGGCTGGAGTACGGGAGCTAACTATGGCTACACCTTC. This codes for CASSPIGWSTGANYGYTF.

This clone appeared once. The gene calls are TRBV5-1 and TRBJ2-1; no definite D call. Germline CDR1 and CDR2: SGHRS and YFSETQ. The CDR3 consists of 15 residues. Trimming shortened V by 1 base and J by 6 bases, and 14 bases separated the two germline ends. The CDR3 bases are TGCGCCAGCAGCTTGACCGGTTCCGTTCCCAATGAGCAGTTCTTC. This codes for CASSLTGSVPNEQFF.

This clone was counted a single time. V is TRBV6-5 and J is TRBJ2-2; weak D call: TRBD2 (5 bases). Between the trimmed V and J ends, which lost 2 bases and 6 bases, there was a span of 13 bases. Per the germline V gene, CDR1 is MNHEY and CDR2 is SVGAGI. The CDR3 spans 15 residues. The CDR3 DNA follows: TGTGCCAGCAGTTACAAGGCTAGCTTGGCCGGGGAGCTGTTTTTT. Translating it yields CASSYKASLAGELFF.

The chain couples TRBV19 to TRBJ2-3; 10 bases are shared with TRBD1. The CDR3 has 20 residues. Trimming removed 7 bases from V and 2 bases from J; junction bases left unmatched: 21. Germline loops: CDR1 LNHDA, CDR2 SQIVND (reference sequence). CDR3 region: CASTHRWDRGPKSLTDTQYF. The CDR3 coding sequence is TGTGCCAGTACCCACCGCTGGGACAGGGGTCCTAAGTCCCTCACAGATACGCAGTATTTT. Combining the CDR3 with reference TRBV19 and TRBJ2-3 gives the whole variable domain DGGITQSPKYLFRKEGQNVTLSCEQNLNHDAMYWYRQDPGQGLRLIYYSQIVNDFQKGDIAEGYSVSREKKESFPLTVTSAQKNPTAFYLCASTHRWDRGPKSLTDTQYFGPGTRLTVL.

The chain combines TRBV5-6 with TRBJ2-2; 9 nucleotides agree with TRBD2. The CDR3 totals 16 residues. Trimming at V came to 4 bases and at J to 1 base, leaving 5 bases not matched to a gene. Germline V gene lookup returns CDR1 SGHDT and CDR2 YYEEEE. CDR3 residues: CASSPQAGGNTGELFF. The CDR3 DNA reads TGTGCCAGCAGCCCACAAGCGGGGGGGAACACCGGGGAGCTGTTTTTT.

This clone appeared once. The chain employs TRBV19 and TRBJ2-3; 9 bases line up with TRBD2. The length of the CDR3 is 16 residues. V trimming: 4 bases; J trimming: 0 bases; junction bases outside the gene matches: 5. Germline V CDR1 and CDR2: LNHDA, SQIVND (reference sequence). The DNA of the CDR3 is TGTGCCAGTAGTACCAGGACTAGCGCAAGCACAGATACGCAGTATTTT. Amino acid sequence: CASSTRTSASTDTQYF.

CDR3 region: CASSLSGQGSSYEQYF. CDR3 DNA: TGTGCCAGCAGCTTATCGGGACAAGGTTCTTCCTACGAGCAGTACTTC. The V call is TRBV7-3, the J call TRBJ2-7; possibly TRBD1 for D (6 bases). The germline gives CDR1 SGHTA, CDR2 FQGTGA. Deletions cut 2 bases from V and 1 base from J, with 15 bases between. The CDR3 is 16 residues long.

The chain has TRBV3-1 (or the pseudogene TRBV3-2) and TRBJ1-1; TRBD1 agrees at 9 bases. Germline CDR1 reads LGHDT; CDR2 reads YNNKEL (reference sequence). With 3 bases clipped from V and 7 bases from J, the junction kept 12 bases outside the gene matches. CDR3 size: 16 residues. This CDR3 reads CASSHPSGQGRNEAFF. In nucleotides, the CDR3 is TGTGCCAGCAGCCATCCTTCTGGACAGGGGAGGAATGAAGCTTTCTTT.

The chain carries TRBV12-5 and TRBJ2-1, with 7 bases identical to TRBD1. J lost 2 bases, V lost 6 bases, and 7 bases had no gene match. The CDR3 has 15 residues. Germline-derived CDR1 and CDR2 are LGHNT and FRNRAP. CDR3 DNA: TGTGCTAGTGGACCGGGACAGTCCACCTACAATGAGCAGTTCTTC. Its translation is CASGPGQSTYNEQFF.

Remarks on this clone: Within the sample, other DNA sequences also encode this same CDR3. The CDR3 sequence: CASSPGGNTEAFF. DNA of the CDR3: TGTGCCAGCAGCCCTGGCGGTAACACTGAAGCTTTCTTT. The genes are TRBV7-3 and TRBJ1-1; D uncertain. The CDR3 extends over 13 amino acids. From germline, CDR1 is SGHTA and CDR2 FQGTGA. V was cut by 5 bases and J by 2 bases, with 9 bases left in between. The variable domain in full, with the rest retrieved from reference TRBV7-3 and TRBJ1-1, is GAGVSQTPSNKVTEKGKYVELRCDPISGHTALYWYRQSLGQGPEFLIYFQGTGAADDSGLPNDRFFAVRPEGSVSTLKIQRTERGDSAVYLCASSPGGNTEAFFGQGTRLTVV.

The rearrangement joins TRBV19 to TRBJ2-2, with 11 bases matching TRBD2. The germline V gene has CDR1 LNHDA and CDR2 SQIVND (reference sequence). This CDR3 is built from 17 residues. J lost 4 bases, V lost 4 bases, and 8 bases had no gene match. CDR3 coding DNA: TGTGCCAGTAGTAAGATAACTAGCGGGAGTAGCACCGGGGAGCTGTTTTTT. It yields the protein CASSKITSGSSTGELFF.

The CDR3 DNA reads TGTGCCAGTAGTAACTCAGCCGGGACAGGAGCTTTCTTT. As protein: CASSNSAGTGAFF. The chain recombines TRBV19 with TRBJ1-1; TRBD1 matches 8 bases. This CDR3 contains 13 residues. Losses at the gene ends were 4 bases for V and 10 bases for J; bases not matched to a gene: 8. Germline V gene sequence: CDR1 LNHDA, CDR2 SQIVND (reference sequence).

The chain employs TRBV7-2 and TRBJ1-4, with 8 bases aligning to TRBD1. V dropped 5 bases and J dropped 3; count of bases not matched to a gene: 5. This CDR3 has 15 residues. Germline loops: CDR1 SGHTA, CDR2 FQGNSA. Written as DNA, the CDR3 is TGTGCCAGCAGCCTAAACAGGGGGGCTAATGAAAAACTGTTTTTT. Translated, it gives CASSLNRGANEKLFF.

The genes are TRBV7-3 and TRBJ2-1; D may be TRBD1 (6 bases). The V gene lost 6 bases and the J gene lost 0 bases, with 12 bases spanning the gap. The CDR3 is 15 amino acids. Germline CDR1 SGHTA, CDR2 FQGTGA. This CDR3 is CASSLDRRSYNEQFF. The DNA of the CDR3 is TGTGCCAGCAGTCTTGACAGGCGCTCCTACAATGAGCAGTTCTTC.

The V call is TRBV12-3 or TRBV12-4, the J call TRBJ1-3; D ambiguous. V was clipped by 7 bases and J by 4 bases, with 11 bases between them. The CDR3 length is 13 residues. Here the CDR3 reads CASTNNGGNTIYF. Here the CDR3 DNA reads TGTGCCAGCACCAATAATGGGGGAAACACCATATATTTT.

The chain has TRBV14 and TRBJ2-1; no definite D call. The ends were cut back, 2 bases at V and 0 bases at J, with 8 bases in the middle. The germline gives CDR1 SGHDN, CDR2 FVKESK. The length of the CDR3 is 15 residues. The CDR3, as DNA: TGTGCCAGCAGCCAAATGTCTGGCTCCTACAATGAGCAGTTCTTC. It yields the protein CASSQMSGSYNEQFF.